Following are 32 T cell receptor beta chains from one sample sequenced in a study of control samples from healthy donors and cancer patients. The protocol was immunoSEQ multiplex PCR, while the TCRdb copy is restricted to in-frame clones and leaves out a portion. This sample has tens of thousands of clones, with about 88% found just once. The sample taken for sequencing was blood. These receptors were taken from a woman in her fifties or sixties in good health.

The DNA of the CDR3 is TGTGCCAGCAGCTTAGCGGCAGCTCCTAACTATGGCTACACCTTC. Translation gives CASSLAAAPNYGYTF. The rearrangement links TRBV7-2 to TRBJ1-2; D not resolved. This CDR3 has 15 amino acids. V was clipped by 0 bases and J by 0 bases, with 8 bases between them. Germline V gene data show CDR1 as SGHTA and CDR2 as FQGNSA.

CDR3 region: CASSLRPSAGGFNEQFF. The CDR3 nucleotides read TGTGCCAGCAGCTTACGTCCTTCAGCGGGAGGGTTCAATGAGCAGTTCTTC. The genes are TRBV7-8 and TRBJ2-1, with 10 bases matching TRBD2. Germline values: CDR1 SGHVS, CDR2 FQNEAQ. The CDR3 runs to 17 residues. With V trimmed by 2 bases and J by 6 bases, 10 bases remained unmatched.

The chain has TRBV3-1 (or the pseudogene TRBV3-2) and TRBJ2-7; the D is unclear. The V gene's germline CDR1 is LGHDT and CDR2 YNNKEL (reference sequence). V shed 3 bases and J shed 3 bases, with 3 bases lying between them. This CDR3 region has 11 residues. CDR3 sequence (DNA): TGTGCCAGCAGCCAGGTCTACGAGCAGTACTTC. It encodes CASSQVYEQYF.

The chain couples TRBV7-2 to TRBJ2-2, with D uncertain. This CDR3 has 15 residues. V lost 1 base and J 4 bases, leaving 10 bases between the germline ends. Per the germline V gene, CDR1 is SGHTA and CDR2 is FQGNSA. DNA for the CDR3: TGTGCCAGCAGCTTAGAGGTCGCGTTCACCGGGGAGCTGTTTTTT. Its translation: CASSLEVAFTGELFF.

This clone is large (0.1 to 1%) within its sample. V and J are TRBV5-1 and TRBJ1-1; possibly TRBD1 for D (5 bases). CDR3 length: 15 residues. Germline CDR1 is SGHRS and CDR2 is YFSETQ. The V gene lost 4 bases and the J gene lost 2 bases, with 15 bases spanning the gap. CDR3 DNA: TGCGCCAGCAGCCCGGGACGGAGGAGAAACACTGAAGCTTTCTTT. This sequence encodes CASSPGRRRNTEAFF.

The genes are TRBV12-5 and TRBJ2-1; the match to TRBD2 covers 9 bases. V was pared by 7 bases and J by 5 bases, with 9 bases of the junction left unmatched. The germline V gene has CDR1 LGHNT and CDR2 FRNRAP. CDR3 length: 15 residues. CDR3 nucleotides: TGTGCTAGTGCCCCCGGCGGGAGGGGCGACAATGAGCAGTTCTTC. This codes for CASAPGGRGDNEQFF.

This clone came up once. The chain uses TRBV6-5 and TRBJ1-1; D is unclear. V lost 10 bases, J lost 2 bases, and 17 bases lay in between. This CDR3 is built from 14 residues. Germline CDR1 reads MNHEY; CDR2 reads SVGAGI. DNA of the CDR3: TGTGCCACCTACCCTACCCGGCGTAACACTGAAGCTTTCTTT. Its translation is CATYPTRRNTEAFF.

This chain connects TRBV7-3 to TRBJ2-1; 11 bases line up with TRBD2. The CDR3 totals 17 residues. Germline CDR1 is SGHTA and CDR2 is FQGTGA. The junction had 6 bases not matched to a gene; V was cut back by 1 base and J by 4 bases. The DNA of the CDR3 is TGTGCCAGCAGCTTAAGCAGCACTAGCGGGAGATACAATGAGCAGTTCTTC. Its translation: CASSLSSTSGRYNEQFF.

For this clone: The identical CDR3 is also encoded by other nucleotide sequences in the sample. The gene calls are TRBV5-1 and TRBJ2-7; D unclear. Trimming cost V 0 bases and J 1 base, with 5 bases left between them. Germline V CDR1 and CDR2: SGHRS, YFSETQ. This CDR3 comprises 13 residues. The DNA for the CDR3 is TGCGCCAGCAGCTTGGCCTCGTCCTACGAGCAGTACTTC. Amino acid sequence: CASSLASSYEQYF.

The chain joins TRBV19 to TRBJ1-5; D is possibly TRBD1 (5 bases). The CDR3 consists of 16 residues. With 1 base removed from V and 4 bases from J, the gap between germline ends came to 14 bases. CDR1 is LNHDA and CDR2 is SQIVND in the germline V gene (reference sequence). As DNA, the CDR3 is TGTGCCAGTAGTATAGCCCCTCGGACACCGAATCAGCCCCAGCATTTT. This encodes CASSIAPRTPNQPQHF. Full variable domain (remainder filled in from reference TRBV19 and TRBJ1-5): DGGITQSPKYLFRKEGQNVTLSCEQNLNHDAMYWYRQDPGQGLRLIYYSQIVNDFQKGDIAEGYSVSREKKESFPLTVTSAQKNPTAFYLCASSIAPRTPNQPQHFGDGTRLSIL.

The chain uses TRBV4-1 and TRBJ2-3; D is possibly TRBD2 (6 bases). V was pared by 1 base and J by 2 bases, with 13 bases between. The CDR3 length is 16 residues. Germline assignment: CDR1 MGHRA and CDR2 YSYEKL. The CDR3 DNA sequence: TGCGCCAGCAGCCAAGGGAATAGCGGATACACAGATACGCAGTATTTT. Translating gives CASSQGNSGYTDTQYF.

The chain has TRBV5-1 and TRBJ1-2, with TRBD1 matching 10 bases. In germline, CDR1 is SGHRS, CDR2 YFSETQ. The CDR3 is 15 residues long. V trimming: 4 bases; J trimming: 1 base; junction bases outside the gene matches: 4. The CDR3 loop is CASSEGTGVNYGYTF. The CDR3 nucleotides read TGCGCCAGCAGCGAGGGGACAGGGGTTAACTATGGCTACACCTTC.

This chain uses TRBV5-6 with TRBJ2-3, with 9 nucleotides matching TRBD1. Germline-derived CDR1 and CDR2 are SGHDT and YYEEEE. The CDR3 runs 16 residues. Trimming at V came to 3 bases and at J to 6 bases, leaving 11 bases not matched to a gene. The CDR3 spells CASSYRDRVVEDTQYF. The CDR3 coding sequence is TGTGCCAGCAGCTACCGGGACAGGGTTGTTGAGGATACGCAGTATTTT.

This rearrangement joins TRBV19 to TRBJ2-7, with 11 positions matching TRBD1. This CDR3 comprises 15 residues. Germline V gene lookup returns CDR1 LNHDA and CDR2 SQIVND (reference sequence). The trim removed 5 bases at V and 7 bases at J, leaving 10 bases unmatched. CDR3 in amino acids: CASSPRDRGVGEQYF. The CDR3 nucleotides are TGTGCCAGTAGTCCCCGGGACAGGGGGGTAGGAGAGCAGTACTTC.

V and J are TRBV6-5 and TRBJ2-7; 9 nucleotides line up with TRBD2. CDR1 is MNHEY and CDR2 is SVGAGI in the germline V gene. The CDR3 is made up of 14 amino acids. After removal of 7 bases from V and 7 bases from J, the junction contained 11 bases not matched to a gene. CDR3 nucleotide sequence: TGTGCCAGCACCCAAGGGGGGACTAGCTATGAGCAGTACTTC. This sequence encodes CASTQGGTSYEQYF.

This chain uses TRBV7-9 with TRBJ2-7; 12 bases are shared with TRBD2. This CDR3 spans 15 amino acids. V lost 4 bases to trimming and J lost 3 bases; unmatched junction nucleotides: 4. The V gene's germline CDR1 is SEHNR and CDR2 FQNEAQ (reference sequence). CDR3 DNA: TGTGCCAGCAGCTGGCGACTAGCGGGAGACTACGAGCAGTACTTC. Its translation is CASSWRLAGDYEQYF.

The chain links TRBV19 to TRBJ1-4; weak D call: TRBD1 (5 bases). Germline-derived CDR1 and CDR2 are LNHDA and SQIVND (reference sequence). This CDR3 has 14 amino acids. The germline V and J ends were trimmed by 3 bases and 4 bases, with 9 bases remaining between them. Here the CDR3 DNA reads TGTGCCAGTAGTATGGGGGGAGATAATGAAAAACTGTTTTTT. This encodes CASSMGGDNEKLFF. The full variable domain, its missing parts supplied by reference TRBV19 and TRBJ1-4, is DGGITQSPKYLFRKEGQNVTLSCEQNLNHDAMYWYRQDPGQGLRLIYYSQIVNDFQKGDIAEGYSVSREKKESFPLTVTSAQKNPTAFYLCASSMGGDNEKLFFGSGTQLSVL.

The chain joins TRBV6-5 to TRBJ1-1, with D unclear. Deletions cut 5 bases from V and 2 bases from J, with 3 bases between. The CDR3 contains 11 residues. The germline V gene encodes CDR1 MNHEY and CDR2 SVGAGI. The CDR3 region is CASSHNTEAFF. CDR3 bases: TGTGCCAGCAGTCATAACACTGAAGCTTTCTTT.

The chain combines TRBV5-4 with TRBJ2-1; TRBD2 matches 14 bases. The trim removed 4 bases at V and 3 bases at J, leaving 9 bases unmatched. The CDR3 is 18 residues long. Germline CDR1 reads SGHNT; CDR2 reads YYREEE (reference sequence). The CDR3 DNA follows: TGTGCCAGCAGCAGCGGACTAGCGGGAGGAGGGGTCTACAATGAGCAGTTCTTC. This translates into CASSSGLAGGGVYNEQFF.

This chain links TRBV3-1 (or the pseudogene TRBV3-2) with TRBJ2-5, with unresolved D. Germline V gene sequence: CDR1 LGHDT, CDR2 YNNKEL (reference sequence). This CDR3 comprises 16 residues. V lost 3 bases to trimming and J lost 0 bases, with 14 bases between them. The CDR3 coding sequence is TGTGCCAGCAGCCACCTCCCTGCACGGAACCAAGAGACCCAGTACTTC. This translates into CASSHLPARNQETQYF.

V and J are TRBV5-5 and TRBJ1-2; possibly TRBD1 for D (6 bases). Germline CDR1 SGHKS, CDR2 YYEKEE (reference sequence). V was shortened by 3 bases and J by 5 bases, with 14 bases between the two germline ends. CDR3 size: 14 residues. The CDR3 DNA reads TGTGCCAGCAGCTCACAGGGAGGGGGTTATGGCTACACCTTC. It encodes CASSSQGGGYGYTF.

This clone was counted once. The chain couples TRBV7-3 to TRBJ1-1; D may be TRBD1 (5 bases). The germline CDR1 and CDR2 sequences are SGHTA and FQGTGA. Trimming took off 3 bases at V and 1 base at J, with 6 bases between the two ends. CDR3 length: 13 amino acids. In DNA form, the CDR3 reads TGTGCCAGCAGCTTGGGGGAGAACACTGAAGCTTTCTTT. Protein sequence: CASSLGENTEAFF.

This chain links TRBV6-4 with TRBJ2-1; tentatively, D is TRBD1 (5 bases). The V end was cut by 7 bases, the J end by 2 bases, with 9 bases between. Germline V lookup: CDR1 MRHNA, CDR2 SNTAGT. The CDR3 spans 13 residues. CDR3 in DNA: TGTGCCAGCAATGAGGACACCTACAATGAGCAGTTCTTC. It translates to CASNEDTYNEQFF.

The gene calls are TRBV4-1 and TRBJ2-2; D gene uncertain. The CDR3 consists of 15 residues. V lost 0 bases and J lost 3, with 8 bases in between. Germline assignment: CDR1 MGHRA and CDR2 YSYEKL. The chain's CDR3 is CASSQEGWDTGELFF. The CDR3 coding sequence is TGCGCCAGCAGCCAAGAAGGGTGGGACACCGGGGAGCTGTTTTTT.

This clone was observed once. The J gene is TRBJ1-1, the V gene TRBV29-1, with D unclear. V lost 3 bases to trimming and J lost 0 bases, with 8 bases between them. Germline V gene lookup returns CDR1 SQVTM and CDR2 ANQGSEA. The CDR3 is 13 residues long. The CDR3 sequence is CSVDMGLNTEAFF. The CDR3 nucleotides are TGCAGCGTTGATATGGGATTGAACACTGAAGCTTTCTTT.

The chain uses TRBV7-3 and TRBJ2-7; the D call may be TRBD1 or TRBD2 (5 bases each). The CDR3 contains 14 residues. Trimming pared 3 bases from V and 4 bases from J, leaving 13 bases between. Looked up from germline, CDR1 is SGHTA and CDR2 is FQGTGA. The chain's CDR3 is CASSLGVGAYEQYF. The CDR3 DNA reads TGTGCCAGCAGCTTGGGAGTTGGGGCTTACGAGCAGTACTTC. Drawing the rest from reference TRBV7-3 and TRBJ2-7, the complete variable domain is GAGVSQTPSNKVTEKGKYVELRCDPISGHTALYWYRQSLGQGPEFLIYFQGTGAADDSGLPNDRFFAVRPEGSVSTLKIQRTERGDSAVYLCASSLGVGAYEQYFGPGTRLTVT.

The chain recombines TRBV6-5 with TRBJ2-7; 13 nucleotides line up with TRBD2. The V gene end was trimmed by 6 bases and the J gene end by 6 bases; junction bases not matched to a gene: 5. The CDR3 consists of 14 residues. CDR1 is MNHEY and CDR2 is SVGAGI in the germline V gene. The CDR3 sequence: CASREGLAGLEQYF. CDR3 coding DNA: TGTGCCAGCAGGGAGGGACTAGCGGGACTCGAGCAGTACTTC.

The chain joins TRBV18 to TRBJ1-4; possible D gene TRBD1, 5 bases. V was shortened by 3 bases and J by 4 bases, with 15 bases between the two germline ends. CDR3 size: 16 residues. The germline V gene encodes CDR1 KGHSH and CDR2 LQKENI. The CDR3 DNA reads TGTGCCAGCTCACCGCAACCCGGGACGGTTAATGAAAAACTGTTTTTT. Translated, it gives CASSPQPGTVNEKLFF.

The J gene is TRBJ2-7, the V gene TRBV9; TRBD2 matches 7 bases. Trimming took 3 bases from V and 6 from J; bases not matched to a gene: 6. The CDR3 loop spans 13 amino acids. Looked up from germline, CDR1 is SGDLS and CDR2 is YYNGEE. CDR3 loop: CASSEETGGEQYF. The CDR3 coding sequence is TGTGCCAGCAGCGAAGAAACGGGGGGCGAGCAGTACTTC.

This chain uses TRBV5-1 with TRBJ2-7; TRBD2 matches at 7 bases. The germline CDR1 and CDR2 sequences are SGHRS and YFSETQ. The CDR3 runs 14 residues. With V trimmed by 5 bases and J by 0 bases, 5 bases remained unmatched. This CDR3 reads CASRWTSPSYEQYF. The CDR3 region has the DNA TGCGCCAGCAGATGGACTAGTCCCTCCTACGAGCAGTACTTC.

This sequence joins TRBV6-2 or TRBV6-3 and TRBJ2-5; 7 nucleotides agree with TRBD2. V gave up 6 bases and J gave up 5 bases; unmatched junction bases: 12. The germline CDR1 and CDR2 sequences are MNHEY and SVGEGT. The CDR3 loop spans 15 amino acids. Written as DNA, the CDR3 is TGTGCCAGCAGACCTAATAGCGGGTATGGGGAGACCCAGTACTTC. It yields the protein CASRPNSGYGETQYF.

The V call is TRBV3-1 (or the pseudogene TRBV3-2), the J call TRBJ1-1; TRBD1 matches 8 bases. In germline, CDR1 is LGHDT, CDR2 YNNKEL (reference sequence). This CDR3 contains 16 residues. The V segment lost 4 bases and the J segment 1 base; nucleotides outside the gene matches: 8. The CDR3 region is CASSPRTGLENTEAFF. DNA for the CDR3: TGTGCCAGCAGCCCTAGGACAGGGCTCGAGAACACTGAAGCTTTCTTT.